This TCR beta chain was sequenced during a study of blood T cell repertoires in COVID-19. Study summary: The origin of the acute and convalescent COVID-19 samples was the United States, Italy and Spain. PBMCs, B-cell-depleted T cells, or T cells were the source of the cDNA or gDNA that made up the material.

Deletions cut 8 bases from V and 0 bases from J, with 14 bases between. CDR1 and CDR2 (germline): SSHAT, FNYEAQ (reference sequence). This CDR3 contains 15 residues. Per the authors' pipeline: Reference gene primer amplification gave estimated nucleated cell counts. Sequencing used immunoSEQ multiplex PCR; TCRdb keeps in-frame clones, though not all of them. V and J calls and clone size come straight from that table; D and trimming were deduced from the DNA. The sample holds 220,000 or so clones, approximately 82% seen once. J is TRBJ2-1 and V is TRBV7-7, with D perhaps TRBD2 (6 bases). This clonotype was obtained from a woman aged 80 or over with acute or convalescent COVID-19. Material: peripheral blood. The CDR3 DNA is TGTGCCAGCTATCGAGGCGGGGCCTCCTACAATGAGCAGTTCTTC. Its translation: CASYRGGASYNEQFF.